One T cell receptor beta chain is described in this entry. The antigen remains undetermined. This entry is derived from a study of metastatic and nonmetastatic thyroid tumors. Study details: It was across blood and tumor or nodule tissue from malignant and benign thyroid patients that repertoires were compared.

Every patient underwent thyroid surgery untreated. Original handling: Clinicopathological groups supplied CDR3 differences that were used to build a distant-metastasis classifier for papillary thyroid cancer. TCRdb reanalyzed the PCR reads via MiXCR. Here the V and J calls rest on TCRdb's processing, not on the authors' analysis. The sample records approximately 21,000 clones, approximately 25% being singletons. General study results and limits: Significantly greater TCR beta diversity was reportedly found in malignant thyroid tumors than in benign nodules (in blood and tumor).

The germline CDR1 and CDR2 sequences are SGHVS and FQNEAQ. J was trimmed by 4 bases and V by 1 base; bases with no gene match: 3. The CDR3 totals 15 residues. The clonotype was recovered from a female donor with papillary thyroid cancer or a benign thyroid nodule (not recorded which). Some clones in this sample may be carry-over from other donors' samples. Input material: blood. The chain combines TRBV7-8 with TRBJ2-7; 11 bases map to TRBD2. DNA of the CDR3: TGTGCCAGCAGCTTAGTTCCTAGCGGGGGGTACGAGCAGTACTTC. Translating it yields CASSLVPSGGYEQYF.